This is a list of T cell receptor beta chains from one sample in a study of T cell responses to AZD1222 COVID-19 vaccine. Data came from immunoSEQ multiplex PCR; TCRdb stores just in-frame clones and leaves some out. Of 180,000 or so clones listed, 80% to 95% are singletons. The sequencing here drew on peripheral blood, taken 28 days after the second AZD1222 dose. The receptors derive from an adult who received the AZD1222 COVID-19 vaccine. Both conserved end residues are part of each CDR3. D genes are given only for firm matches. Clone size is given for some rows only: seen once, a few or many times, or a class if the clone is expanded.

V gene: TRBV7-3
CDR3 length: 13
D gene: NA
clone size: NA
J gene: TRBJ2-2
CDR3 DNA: TGTGCCAGCACCTATCAACCGACCGGGGAGCTGTTTTTT
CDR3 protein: CASTYQPTGELFF

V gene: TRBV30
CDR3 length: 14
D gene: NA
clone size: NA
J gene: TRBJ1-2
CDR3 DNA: TGTGCCTGGAGTGGGGGGACAAGAGGCTATGGCTACACCTTC
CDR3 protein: CAWSGGTRGYGYTF

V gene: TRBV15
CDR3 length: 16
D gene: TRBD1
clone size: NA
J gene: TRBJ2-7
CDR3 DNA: TGTGCCACCAGCAGAGATAGTGGGACAGGGTCCTACGAGCAGTACTTC
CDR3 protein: CATSRDSGTGSYEQYF

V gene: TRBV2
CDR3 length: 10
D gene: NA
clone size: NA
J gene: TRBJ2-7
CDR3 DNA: TGTGCCAGCATAAACTACGAGCAGTACTTC
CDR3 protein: CASINYEQYF

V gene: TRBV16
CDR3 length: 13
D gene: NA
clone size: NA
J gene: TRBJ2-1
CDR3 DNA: TGTGCCAGCAGCCAGGTGGTGGGGAATGAGCAGTTCTTC
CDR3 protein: CASSQVVGNEQFF

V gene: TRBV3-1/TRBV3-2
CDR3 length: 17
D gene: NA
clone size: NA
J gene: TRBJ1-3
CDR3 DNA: TGTGCCAGCAGCCAACAGTACAGGGTCTTCTCTGGAAACACCATATATTTT
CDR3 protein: CASSQQYRVFSGNTIYF

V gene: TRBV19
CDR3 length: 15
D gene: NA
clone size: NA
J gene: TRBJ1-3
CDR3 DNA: TGTGCCAGTAGTTACGACAGACTCTCTGGAAACACCATATATTTT
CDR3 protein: CASSYDRLSGNTIYF

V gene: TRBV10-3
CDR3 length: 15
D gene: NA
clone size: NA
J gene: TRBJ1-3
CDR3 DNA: TGTGCCATCAGTGAGTCCCCCGGGCAGGGAAACACCATATATTTT
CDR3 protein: CAISESPGQGNTIYF

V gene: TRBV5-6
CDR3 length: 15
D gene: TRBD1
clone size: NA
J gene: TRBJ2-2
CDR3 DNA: TGTGCCAGCACCCCCCAGGGGGCGAACACCGGGGAGCTGTTTTTT
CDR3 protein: CASTPQGANTGELFF

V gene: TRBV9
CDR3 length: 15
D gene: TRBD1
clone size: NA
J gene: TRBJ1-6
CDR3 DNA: TGTGCCAGCAGCGAGGGACAGGCTAATAATTCACCCCTCCACTTT
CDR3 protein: CASSEGQANNSPLHF

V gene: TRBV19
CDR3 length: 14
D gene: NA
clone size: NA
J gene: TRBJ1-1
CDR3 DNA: TGTGCCAGTAGTATAGGAGGGTTGAGCACTGAAGCTTTCTTT
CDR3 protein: CASSIGGLSTEAFF

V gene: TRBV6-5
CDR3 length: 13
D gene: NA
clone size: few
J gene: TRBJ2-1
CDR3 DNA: TGTGCCAGCAGTTACTCGAGAGGATCTGAGCAGTTCTTC
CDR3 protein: CASSYSRGSEQFF

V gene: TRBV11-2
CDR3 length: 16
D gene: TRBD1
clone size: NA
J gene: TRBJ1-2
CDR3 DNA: TGTGCCAGCAGCCTAAGCCGGGACAGGGGGCTGGGAGGCTACACCTTC
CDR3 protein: CASSLSRDRGLGGYTF

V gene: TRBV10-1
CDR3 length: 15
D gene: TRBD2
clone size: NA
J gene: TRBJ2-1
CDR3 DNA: TGCGCCAGCAGTGATCCTGGACTAGCGGACAATGAGCAGTTCTTC
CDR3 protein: CASSDPGLADNEQFF

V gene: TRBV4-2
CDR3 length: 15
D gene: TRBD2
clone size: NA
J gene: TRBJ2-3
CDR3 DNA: TGTGCCAGCACCCTGGGGACTAGCGGCACAGATACGCAGTATTTT
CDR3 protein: CASTLGTSGTDTQYF

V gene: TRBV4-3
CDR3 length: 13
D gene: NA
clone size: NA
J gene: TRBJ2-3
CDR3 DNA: TGCGCCAGCAGCCAGGACAGAACAGATACGCAGTATTTT
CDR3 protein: CASSQDRTDTQYF

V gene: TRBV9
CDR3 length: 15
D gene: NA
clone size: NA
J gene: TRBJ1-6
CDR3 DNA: TGTGCCAGCAGCCCCGGCCCGTTGGGAAATTCACCCCTCCACTTT
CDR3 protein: CASSPGPLGNSPLHF

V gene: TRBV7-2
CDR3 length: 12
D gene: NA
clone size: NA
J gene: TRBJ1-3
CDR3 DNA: TGTGCCAGCAGCTTGGGGGCCTACACCATATATTTT
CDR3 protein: CASSLGAYTIYF